This T cell receptor beta chain stems from a study of shared clonotypes between healthy human individuals. The V and J ends lost 3 bases and 1 base, in that order; junction bases with no gene match: 2. The CDR3 is made up of 15 amino acids. Germline V gene sequence: CDR1 SGHRS, CDR2 YFSETQ. Study processing details: ImmunoSEQ output lacked quality scores and full-length reads, limiting matched filtering. Repertoires were generated with immunoSEQ multiplex PCR, while TCRdb's copy carries only in-frame clones and drops some. V and J calls and clone size follow that table, whereas D and trimming were derived from the DNA. The sample shows about 2.4 million clones, 90% to 95% of them seen only once. The CD4+ fraction was divided into a CD45RA+ naive subset and a CD45RA-negative memory subset. General study points: Naive subsets generally had larger estimated richness than memory subsets. What rarefaction showed was incomplete sorted-subset sequencing despite large depth.

As to this clone: Antigen specificity is unknown. Other DNA sequences in this sample translate to the same CDR3.

The J gene is TRBJ2-1, the V gene TRBV5-1; 9 nucleotides line up with TRBD2. The source is a young man in good health. Some clones in this sample may be carry-over from other donors' samples. The sequencing sample was made of naive CD4+ T cells from PBMCs. Subset noted: CD45RA+ positively selected. Here the CDR3 DNA reads TGCGCCAGCAGCTCACTAGCGGGTTCCTACAATGAGCAGTTCTTC. This sequence encodes CASSSLAGSYNEQFF.